The rows below give T cell receptor beta chains drawn from one sample of a study of cytomegalovirus exposure and HLA in healthy donors. The protocol was immunoSEQ multiplex PCR, while the TCRdb copy is restricted to in-frame clones and leaves out a portion. The sample carries approximately 160,000 clones, approximately 84% recorded once. The sequenced sample consisted of PBMCs. The source of these receptors is a man aged 25 to 45 in good health and CMV-seropositive. Both conserved end residues are part of each CDR3. Each record gives: J gene, V gene, D gene, clone size, CDR3 protein, CDR3 DNA. A D gene is named only where the DNA matches it firmly. Only part of the rows carry a size: once, few, many, or a class if the clone is expanded.

TRBJ1-5 TRBV7-9 TRBD1 NA CASSLEGAGQPQHF TGTGCCAGCAGCTTAGAGGGGGCTGGGCAGCCCCAGCATTTT
TRBJ2-1 TRBV6-4 TRBD1 NA CASSEDRATGNEQFF TGTGCCAGCAGTGAGGACAGGGCGACGGGAAATGAGCAGTTCTTC
TRBJ2-3 TRBV7-7 NA NA CASSLGEGAHTQYF TGTGCTAGCAGCTTAGGCGAGGGAGCCCATACGCAGTATTTT
TRBJ2-3 TRBV10-1 TRBD1 NA CASSETGTGSPDTQYF TGCGCCAGCAGTGAAACCGGGACAGGGTCCCCAGATACGCAGTATTTT
TRBJ2-1 TRBV7-2 NA NA CASSSASGASSYNEQFF TGTGCCAGCAGCTCCGCCTCGGGTGCGTCTTCCTACAATGAGCAGTTCTTC
TRBJ2-7 TRBV4-1 NA NA CASSQDTGSAYEQYF TGCGCCAGCAGCCAAGACACGGGTAGCGCCTACGAGCAGTACTTC
TRBJ2-7 TRBV5-6 TRBD2 NA CASSLGVGPSGNSYEQYF TGTGCCAGCAGCTTGGGGGTGGGGCCTAGCGGAAACTCCTACGAGCAGTACTTC
TRBJ2-2 TRBV11-2 TRBD2 NA CASSLASGGALIGELFF TGTGCCAGCAGCTTAGCTAGCGGGGGGGCGTTGATCGGGGAGCTGTTTTTT
TRBJ1-1 TRBV7-6 NA NA CASQQGLDTEAFF TGTGCCAGTCAACAGGGTTTGGACACTGAAGCTTTCTTT
TRBJ1-1 TRBV29-1 NA NA CSGTRDKFLEAFF TGCAGCGGAACCCGGGACAAGTTCCTTGAAGCTTTCTTT
TRBJ1-4 TRBV7-9 NA NA CASSLGAIGEKLFF TGTGCCAGCAGCCTGGGGGCGATCGGAGAAAAACTGTTTTTT
TRBJ2-7 TRBV19 NA NA CASSRGHEQYF TGTGCCAGTAGTAGAGGGCACGAGCAGTACTTC
TRBJ2-5 TRBV7-2 TRBD1 NA CASSRDRGRETQYF TGTGCCAGCAGCCGGGACAGGGGGCGGGAGACCCAGTACTTC
TRBJ1-1 TRBV13 TRBD1 NA CASSLRDRGKGTEAFF TGTGCCAGCAGCCTCCGGGACAGGGGGAAGGGAACTGAAGCTTTCTTT
TRBJ2-7 TRBV2 TRBD1 NA CASIGGTGTYEQYF TGTGCCAGCATAGGAGGGACAGGGACCTACGAGCAGTACTTC
TRBJ2-5 TRBV15 NA NA CATSSWGEETQYF TGTGCCACCAGCAGTTGGGGGGAAGAGACCCAGTACTTC
TRBJ2-3 TRBV2 NA NA CASTPETTDTQYF TGTGCCAGCACGCCAGAGACTACAGATACGCAGTATTTT
TRBJ1-1 TRBV19 NA NA CASTMRSGTEAFF TGTGCCAGTACCATGAGGTCCGGCACTGAAGCTTTCTTT
TRBJ1-2 TRBV6-6 NA NA CASSYSKLGGNYGYTF TGTGCCAGCAGTTACTCGAAACTAGGGGGAAACTATGGCTACACCTTC
TRBJ1-2 TRBV7-9 NA once CASTKAREHYGYTF TGTGCCAGCACCAAGGCCAGGGAACACTATGGCTACACCTTC
TRBJ2-7 TRBV2 TRBD2 NA CASSERGLARIPSYEQYF TGTGCCAGCAGTGAGAGGGGACTAGCGAGGATTCCTTCCTACGAGCAGTACTTC
TRBJ1-1 TRBV2 NA NA CASNPGHPAAFF TGTGCCAGCAACCCGGGACACCCAGCGGCTTTCTTT
TRBJ2-2 TRBV14 NA once CASSVKAGLTGELFF TGTGCCAGCAGCGTGAAGGCAGGGCTAACCGGGGAGCTGTTTTTT
TRBJ2-5 TRBV4-3 TRBD1 NA CASSPGQGSRETQYF TGCGCCAGCAGCCCGGGACAGGGTTCGAGGGAGACCCAGTACTTC
TRBJ2-5 TRBV29-1 TRBD1 NA CSVVPGQGPQETQYF TGCAGCGTTGTTCCAGGACAGGGGCCCCAAGAGACCCAGTACTTC
TRBJ2-2 TRBV6-5 NA NA CASSYSMGDWELFF TGTGCCAGCAGTTACTCGATGGGCGATTGGGAGCTGTTTTTT
TRBJ2-5 TRBV27 NA NA CASSSRPFTDIQETQYF TGTGCCAGCAGTTCTCGGCCGTTTACAGATATACAAGAGACCCAGTACTTC